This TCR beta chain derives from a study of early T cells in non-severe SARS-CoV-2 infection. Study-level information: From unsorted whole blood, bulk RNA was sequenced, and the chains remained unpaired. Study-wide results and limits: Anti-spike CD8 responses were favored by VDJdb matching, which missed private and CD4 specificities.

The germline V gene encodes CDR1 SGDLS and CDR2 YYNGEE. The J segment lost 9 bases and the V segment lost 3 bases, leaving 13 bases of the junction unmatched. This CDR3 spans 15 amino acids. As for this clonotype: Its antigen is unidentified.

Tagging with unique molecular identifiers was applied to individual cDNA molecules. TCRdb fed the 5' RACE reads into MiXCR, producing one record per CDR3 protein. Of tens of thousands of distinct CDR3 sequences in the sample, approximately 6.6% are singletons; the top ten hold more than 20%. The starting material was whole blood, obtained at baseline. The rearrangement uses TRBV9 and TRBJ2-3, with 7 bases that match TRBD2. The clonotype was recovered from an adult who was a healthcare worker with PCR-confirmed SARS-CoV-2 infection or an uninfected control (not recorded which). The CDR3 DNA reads TGTGCCAGCAGCGGACGGGGGACGGATAGCGGGACGCAGTATTTT. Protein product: CASSGRGTDSGTQYF.